This T cell receptor beta chain was identified in a study of T cell responses to AZD1222 COVID-19 vaccine. General study points: Among the donors, most were white British and more were female, and clonal diversity was possibly underestimated. Vaccine-associated CD4 TCRs spanned spike, dominant at 160-218 and 743-854. Reportedly, nearly half of unique spike TCRs recognized epitopes outside B.1.351/B.1.1.7 mutations.

This CDR3 spans 11 amino acids. Germline CDR1 reads MNHEY; CDR2 reads SVGAGI. The germline V and J ends were trimmed by 8 bases and 3 bases, with 5 bases remaining between them. About this clone itself: Antigen unknown.

Method: immunoSEQ multiplex PCR; TCRdb's copy keeps in-frame clones and lacks some. The sample contains fewer than 150,000 clones, about nine tenths of which appear only once. Sequenced here: peripheral blood, sampled on day 0 of AZD1222 vaccination. The receptor was derived from an adult in good health. The chain combines TRBV6-5 with TRBJ1-3; D not certain. CDR3 nucleotide sequence: TGTGCCAGCTTCGGTGGAAACACCATATATTTT. Protein sequence: CASFGGNTIYF.